A single sample gave rise to the 25 T cell receptor beta chains below, sequenced in a study of blood T cell repertoires in COVID-19. Data came from immunoSEQ multiplex PCR; TCRdb stores just in-frame clones and leaves some out. The sample carries roughly 140,000 clones, about 91% recorded once. Sequencing used peripheral blood. The origin of the receptors is a human donor in a cohort sampled during active COVID-19.

V gene TRBV19 combines with J gene TRBJ2-5; D unresolved. The CDR3 loop spans 12 amino acids. Germline CDR1 is LNHDA and CDR2 is SQIVND (reference sequence). V gave up 4 bases and J gave up 9 bases, with 12 bases separating them. CDR3 residues: CASSSSRQAQYF. CDR3 nucleotides: TGTGCCAGTAGTAGTTCCAGGCAAGCCCAGTACTTC.

The chain links TRBV30 to TRBJ1-5; possible D gene TRBD1, 6 bases. Trimming left V 0 bases short and J 5 bases short, with 8 bases between. Germline assignment: CDR1 GTSNPN and CDR2 SVGIG (reference sequence). The length of the CDR3 is 13 residues. The CDR3 sequence is CAWSVQGDQPQHF. The CDR3 DNA reads as TGTGCCTGGAGTGTACAGGGCGATCAGCCCCAGCATTTT.

The V gene is TRBV2, the J gene TRBJ1-6, with D hard to call. This CDR3 has 14 amino acids. Germline V lookup: CDR1 SNHLY, CDR2 FYNNEI. Between the trimmed V and J ends, which lost 0 bases and 11 bases, there was a span of 11 bases. This CDR3 reads CASSEATLRPPLHF. The DNA of the CDR3 is TGTGCCAGCAGTGAAGCGACACTTCGGCCACCCCTCCACTTT. Full variable domain (outside the CDR3, taken from reference TRBV2 and TRBJ1-6): EPEVTQTPSHQVTQMGQEVILRCVPISNHLYFYWYRQILGQKVEFLVSFYNNEISEKSEIFDDQFSVERPDGSNFTLKIRSTKLEDSAMYFCASSEATLRPPLHFGNGTRLTVT.

The chain has TRBV27 and TRBJ2-7; 9 bases are shared with TRBD1. The germline V gene has CDR1 MNHEY and CDR2 SMNVEV (reference sequence). The CDR3 loop spans 13 amino acids. The trim removed 5 bases at V and 9 bases at J, leaving 8 bases unmatched. This CDR3 reads CASSPRGDRVQYF. The CDR3 nucleotides are TGTGCCAGCAGTCCCCGAGGGGACAGGGTGCAGTACTTC.

The chain recombines TRBV20-1 with TRBJ2-1, with TRBD1 matching 9 bases. This CDR3 has 12 residues. CDR1 and CDR2 (germline): DFQATT, SNEGSKA (reference sequence). The ends lost 3 bases at V and 7 bases at J; junction bases unmatched: 1. CDR3 loop: CSASDRGNEQFF. The CDR3 DNA sequence: TGCAGTGCTAGTGACAGGGGGAATGAGCAGTTCTTC.

The chain employs TRBV27 and TRBJ2-7; maybe TRBD2 (6 bases). This CDR3 has 14 residues. The germline gives CDR1 MNHEY, CDR2 SMNVEV (reference sequence). V was trimmed by 2 bases and J by 3 bases, leaving 11 bases between them. CDR3 sequence (DNA): TGTGCCAGCAGTTTAGAGGGGCGGGGCTACGAGCAGTACTTC. Translated: CASSLEGRGYEQYF.

The CDR3 is CASSQAGFRGEKLFF. As DNA, the CDR3 is TGCGCCAGCAGCCAAGCAGGGTTCCGGGGGGAAAAACTGTTTTTT. The chain couples TRBV4-1 to TRBJ1-4, with D perhaps matching TRBD1 (5 bases). CDR1 MGHRA and CDR2 YSYEKL come from the germline V gene. The CDR3 length is 15 residues. Trimming took off 1 base at V and 8 bases at J, with 14 bases between the two ends.

The CDR3 DNA reads TGTGCCAGCAGCCAACCTAGCGGGGCGCAAGAGACCCAGTACTTC. Translation gives CASSQPSGAQETQYF. The rearrangement links TRBV11-2 to TRBJ2-5, with TRBD2 matching 9 bases. Germline loops: CDR1 SGHAT, CDR2 FQNNGV. Losses at the gene ends were 5 bases for V and 2 bases for J; bases not matched to a gene: 6. This CDR3 comprises 15 residues.

The genes are TRBV7-8 and TRBJ1-2; possible D gene TRBD1, 6 bases. Germline CDR1 is SGHVS and CDR2 is FQNEAQ. The CDR3 is 17 amino acids. V was shortened by 0 bases and J by 5 bases, with 19 bases between the two germline ends. CDR3 loop: CASSLAHGGLGRYGYTF. In DNA, the CDR3 is TGTGCCAGCAGCTTAGCGCACGGGGGGCTGGGGAGGTATGGCTACACCTTC.

V gene TRBV6-1 combines with J gene TRBJ1-3, with D unclear. Germline CDR1 reads MNHNS; CDR2 reads SASEGT. The CDR3 is 15 amino acids. Trimming took 0 bases from V and 0 from J, leaving 6 bases between them. The CDR3, as DNA: TGTGCCAGCAGTGAAGCCCACAGCTCTGGAAACACCATATATTTT. Translating gives CASSEAHSSGNTIYF.

The rearrangement uses TRBV5-1 and TRBJ2-7; the match to TRBD1 covers 9 bases. CDR1 is SGHRS, CDR2 YFSETQ, per germline. Trimming took 1 base from V and 4 from J; bases not matched to a gene: 6. The CDR3 extends over 15 amino acids. The CDR3 spells CASSLRTGVEYEQYF. The CDR3 DNA follows: TGCGCCAGCAGCTTGAGGACAGGGGTCGAATACGAGCAGTACTTC.

This clone was seen only once. The rearrangement uses TRBV18 and TRBJ1-1; 10 bases agree with TRBD1. The CDR3 extends over 16 amino acids. Trimming took 3 bases from V and 3 from J; bases not matched to a gene: 7. Looked up from germline, CDR1 is KGHSH and CDR2 is LQKENI. This CDR3 is CASSPRQGARDTEAFF. The CDR3 DNA is TGTGCCAGCTCACCCCGACAGGGGGCGCGGGACACTGAAGCTTTCTTT. The full variable domain, rest sourced from reference TRBV18 and TRBJ1-1, is NAGVMQNPRHLVRRRGQEARLRCSPMKGHSHVYWYRQLPEEGLKFMVYLQKENIIDESGMPKERFSAEFPKEGPSILRIQQVVRGDSAAYFCASSPRQGARDTEAFFGQGTRLTVV.

The chain carries TRBV18 and TRBJ2-1; maybe TRBD1 (5 bases). Germline V gives CDR1 KGHSH, CDR2 LQKENI. V dropped 0 bases and J dropped 3 bases, with 9 bases sitting between them. The CDR3 sequence is 15 residues long. The chain's CDR3 is CASSPPPGFYNEQFF. The CDR3 bases are TGTGCCAGCTCACCACCCCCAGGGTTCTACAATGAGCAGTTCTTC.

The chain uses TRBV6-5 and TRBJ2-3; 8 bases fit TRBD2. Trimming removed 6 bases from V and 3 bases from J; junction bases left unmatched: 8. Germline CDR1 and CDR2: MNHEY and SVGAGI. CDR3 length: 15 amino acids. In nucleotides, the CDR3 is TGTGCCAGCAGGACGATAGCGGGGTTAACAGATACGCAGTATTTT. It specifies CASRTIAGLTDTQYF.

The rearrangement links TRBV3-1 (or the pseudogene TRBV3-2) to TRBJ2-5, with 11 bases lining up with TRBD2. CDR3 length: 18 residues. Germline-derived CDR1 and CDR2 are LGHDT and YNNKEL (reference sequence). Germline trimming cut 3 bases from V and 3 bases from J; bases unmatched to any gene: 12. This CDR3 reads CASSHPFRLAGSEETQYF. The CDR3 nucleotides read TGTGCCAGCAGCCATCCCTTCAGACTAGCGGGGTCAGAAGAGACCCAGTACTTC.

The genes are TRBV2 and TRBJ1-1; D is perhaps TRBD1 (5 bases). The CDR3 spans 12 residues. The V and J ends lost 6 bases and 1 base respectively, with 6 bases between them. Looked up from germline, CDR1 is SNHLY and CDR2 is FYNNEI. The CDR3, as DNA: TGTGCCAGCAGGGGGCCGAACACTGAAGCTTTCTTT. Amino acid sequence: CASRGPNTEAFF. The variable domain in full, completed from reference TRBV2 and TRBJ1-1, reads EPEVTQTPSHQVTQMGQEVILRCVPISNHLYFYWYRQILGQKVEFLVSFYNNEISEKSEIFDDQFSVERPDGSNFTLKIRSTKLEDSAMYFCASRGPNTEAFFGQGTRLTVV.

The gene calls are TRBV5-5 and TRBJ1-2; D may be TRBD1 (6 bases). Germline values: CDR1 SGHKS, CDR2 YYEKEE (reference sequence). There are 15 residues in the CDR3. V lost 0 bases and J 2 bases, leaving 11 bases between the germline ends. The CDR3 region is CASSLDPGANYGYTF. CDR3 bases: TGTGCCAGCAGCTTGGATCCAGGGGCCAACTATGGCTACACCTTC. Together with reference TRBV5-5 and TRBJ1-2, the CDR3 gives the full variable domain: DAGVTQSPTHLIKTRGQQVTLRCSPISGHKSVSWYQQVLGQGPQFIFQYYEKEERGRGNFPDRFSARQFPNYSSELNVNALLLGDSALYLCASSLDPGANYGYTFGSGTRLTVV.

This chain joins TRBV3-1 (or the pseudogene TRBV3-2) and TRBJ2-5; 8 nucleotides line up with TRBD2. The CDR3 runs to 15 residues. V dropped 4 bases and J dropped 4; count of bases not matched to a gene: 8. In germline, CDR1 is LGHDT, CDR2 YNNKEL (reference sequence). CDR3 coding DNA: TGTGCCAGCAGCCGCCTCAGCGGGGGAGGAGAGACCCAGTACTTC. It codes for CASSRLSGGGETQYF.

This chain joins TRBV27 and TRBJ1-2, with D hard to call. Between the trimmed V and J ends, which lost 0 bases and 11 bases, there was a span of 19 bases. Germline-derived CDR1 and CDR2 are MNHEY and SMNVEV (reference sequence). The CDR3 totals 15 residues. The DNA for the CDR3 is TGTGCCAGCAGTTTATCGTTGGGTACGGCAGAGGGTTACACCTTC. This translates into CASSLSLGTAEGYTF.

This chain uses TRBV13 with TRBJ2-7, with 9 bases lining up with TRBD1. Germline V gene lookup returns CDR1 PRHDT and CDR2 FYEKMQ (reference sequence). This CDR3 is 15 amino acids long. V gave up 6 bases and J gave up 6 bases; unmatched junction bases: 12. The CDR3 protein is CASSLTPGQGGEQYF. CDR3 in DNA: TGTGCCAGCAGTTTAACTCCGGGACAGGGCGGCGAGCAGTACTTC.

This clone was seen more than once but under ten times. The CDR3 sequence: CASSPRTGHIGYEQYF. Here the CDR3 DNA reads TGTGCCAGCAGCCCTCGGACAGGGCATATCGGGTACGAGCAGTACTTC. The chain carries TRBV7-8 and TRBJ2-7; 8 positions match TRBD1. Trimming removed 5 bases from V and 4 bases from J; junction bases left unmatched: 13. The CDR3 is 16 residues long. Germline CDR1 is SGHVS and CDR2 is FQNEAQ.

The V and J genes are TRBV5-4 and TRBJ2-5; D is perhaps TRBD2 (6 bases). Germline CDR1 and CDR2: SGHNT and YYREEE (reference sequence). This CDR3 has 13 residues. The V and J ends lost 3 bases and 4 bases respectively, with 10 bases between them. The CDR3 nucleotides read TGTGCCAGCAGCTCAAGGGGAGGAGAGACCCAGTACTTC. Amino acids: CASSSRGGETQYF.

The J gene is TRBJ1-5, the V gene TRBV4-3; D may be TRBD1 (6 bases). Germline V gives CDR1 LGHNA, CDR2 YSLEER. The V and J ends lost 0 bases and 3 bases respectively, with 15 bases between them. This CDR3 spans 17 amino acids. In nucleotides, the CDR3 is TGCGCCAGCAGCCAAGATCACCCGCGGGGGCACAATCAGCCCCAGCATTTT. It specifies CASSQDHPRGHNQPQHF.

This clone has only one observation. The gene calls are TRBV19 and TRBJ2-5; D might be TRBD2 (5 bases). The CDR3 contains 15 residues. Germline assignment: CDR1 LNHDA and CDR2 SQIVND (reference sequence). The ends were cut back, 3 bases at V and 0 bases at J, with 11 bases in the middle. The CDR3 spells CASSMRRRDQETQYF. DNA of the CDR3: TGTGCCAGTAGTATGAGGAGGCGGGACCAAGAGACCCAGTACTTC.

The V call is TRBV4-1, the J call TRBJ2-7; 7 bases map to TRBD2. The CDR3 contains 14 residues. Trimming took 5 bases from V and 1 from J; bases not matched to a gene: 5. CDR1 MGHRA and CDR2 YSYEKL come from the germline V gene. CDR3 sequence (DNA): TGCGCCAGCAGCTCTTTAGCGGGTTCCTACGAGCAGTACTTC. Translating gives CASSSLAGSYEQYF.